Following are 31 T cell receptor beta chains from one sample sequenced in a study of beta chain features in type 1 diabetes. General study points: Significant though moderate, a shortening of TCRB CDR3s appeared in all four CD4+ subsets of Type 1 diabetes patients.

The isolated RNA, all of it, was reverse transcribed, so expressed TCRB transcripts were what got sequenced. TCRdb's copy holds only in-frame clones and misses some; the assay was immunoSEQ multiplex PCR. The table shows 200,000 to 250,000 clones, with about 15% occurring only once. Their antigens are not known. The specimen sequenced was naive CD4+ T cells from blood. These receptor sequences come from a man in his thirties or forties with type 1 diabetes.

This clone was observed a few times. The chain couples TRBV7-9 to TRBJ1-1; TRBD1 agrees at 7 bases. Trimming cost V 5 bases and J 0 bases; bases outside gene matches: 6. The CDR3 is 15 residues long. Germline CDR1 is SEHNR and CDR2 is FQNEAQ (reference sequence). The CDR3 region has the DNA TGTGCCAGCAGCGCAACCGGGACAGTGAACACTGAAGCTTTCTTT. This gives the protein CASSATGTVNTEAFF.

This clone was counted between two and nine times. This rearrangement joins TRBV19 to TRBJ1-2; D is ambiguous. The CDR3 runs 10 residues. V lost 11 bases to trimming and J lost 2 bases, with 6 bases between them. Germline loops: CDR1 LNHDA, CDR2 SQIVND (reference sequence). The CDR3 region has the DNA TGTGCCGCCGGGAACTATGGCTACACCTTC. Translating it yields CAAGNYGYTF.

This clone was seen only a few times. V is TRBV30 and J is TRBJ2-7; TRBD1 aligns across 9 bases. Germline V lookup: CDR1 GTSNPN, CDR2 SVGIG (reference sequence). The CDR3 loop spans 13 amino acids. Trimming took 7 bases from V and 3 from J; bases not matched to a gene: 7. The CDR3 reads CALGQGIIYEQYF. CDR3 DNA: TGTGCCTTAGGACAGGGGATAATCTACGAGCAGTACTTC.

The gene calls are TRBV6-5 and TRBJ1-5, with a possible D match to TRBD1 (6 bases). The CDR3 spans 14 residues. V was clipped by 0 bases and J by 4 bases, with 7 bases between them. Germline values: CDR1 MNHEY, CDR2 SVGAGI. The CDR3 is CASSYSTGNQPQHF. CDR3 coding DNA: TGTGCCAGCAGTTACTCGACAGGAAATCAGCCCCAGCATTTT.

This chain joins TRBV6-5 and TRBJ2-3, with 9 bases that match TRBD2. Germline-derived CDR1 and CDR2 are MNHEY and SVGAGI. V trimming: 0 bases; J trimming: 2 bases; junction bases outside the gene matches: 3. This CDR3 has 16 amino acids. In DNA form, the CDR3 reads TGTGCCAGCAGTTACTCAGTAGCGGGAGCCACAGATACGCAGTATTTT. Translating gives CASSYSVAGATDTQYF.

A few counts support this clone. The chain links TRBV15 to TRBJ2-2; D gene ambiguous. CDR1 is LNHNV, CDR2 YYDKDF, per germline (reference sequence). The V and J ends lost 0 bases and 6 bases respectively, with 5 bases between them. The CDR3 is 13 amino acids. CDR3 region: CATSRDAAGELFF. CDR3 DNA: TGTGCCACCAGCAGAGATGCAGCCGGGGAGCTGTTTTTT.

This rearrangement joins TRBV30 to TRBJ2-3; 8 bases map to TRBD2. Germline-derived CDR1 and CDR2 are GTSNPN and SVGIG (reference sequence). The CDR3 runs to 15 residues. V lost 8 bases, J lost 0 bases, and 10 bases stayed unmatched. The chain's CDR3 is CARGVAGTSTDTQYF. As DNA, the CDR3 is TGTGCCCGAGGAGTAGCGGGGACTAGCACAGATACGCAGTATTTT. Full variable domain (remainder filled in from reference TRBV30 and TRBJ2-3): SQTIHQWPATLVQPVGSPLSLECTVEGTSNPNLYWYRQAAGRGLQLLFYSVGIGQISSEVPQNLSASRPQDRQFILSSKKLLLSDSGFYLCARGVAGTSTDTQYFGPGTRLTVL.

A few counts support this clone. The chain carries TRBV4-2 and TRBJ2-5; D not resolved. Trimming cost V 1 base and J 4 bases, with 7 bases left between them. CDR3 length: 13 amino acids. CDR1 and CDR2 from the germline V gene are LGHNA and YNFKEQ. The CDR3: CASSQVPGETQYF. As DNA, the CDR3 is TGTGCCAGCAGCCAAGTCCCCGGAGAGACCCAGTACTTC.

The rearrangement joins TRBV19 to TRBJ1-1; TRBD1 matches 10 bases. V dropped 4 bases and J dropped 6; count of bases not matched to a gene: 5. This CDR3 is 14 amino acids long. CDR1 and CDR2 from the germline V gene are LNHDA and SQIVND (reference sequence). The DNA of the CDR3 is TGTGCCAGTAGTACCCGGGACAGGGGATCTGAAGCTTTCTTT. This sequence encodes CASSTRDRGSEAFF.

This clone was counted between two and nine times. This sequence joins TRBV11-1 and TRBJ2-1; 8 nucleotides agree with TRBD1. After removal of 3 bases from V and 5 bases from J, the junction contained 9 bases not matched to a gene. The CDR3 has 16 residues. CDR1 is SGHAT and CDR2 is FQDESV in the germline V gene (reference sequence). CDR3 in amino acids: CASSFPPRGLNNEQFF. The DNA for the CDR3 is TGTGCCAGCAGCTTTCCGCCCAGGGGGCTAAACAATGAGCAGTTCTTC.

V is TRBV6-1 and J is TRBJ2-1; D is possibly TRBD2 (5 bases). Germline V CDR1 and CDR2: MNHNS, SASEGT. CDR3 length: 15 residues. V gave up 8 bases and J gave up 6 bases, with 20 bases separating them. For the CDR3, the DNA is TGTGCCAGCGTAGCAGCGGAGGTGGGAAGCAATGAGCAGTTCTTC. It translates to CASVAAEVGSNEQFF.

This clone appeared a few times. The chain joins TRBV5-1 to TRBJ1-1; 7 positions match TRBD1. This CDR3 is built from 15 residues. Losses at the gene ends were 4 bases for V and 7 bases for J; bases not matched to a gene: 13. CDR1 is SGHRS, CDR2 YFSETQ, per germline. CDR3 DNA: TGCGCCAGCAGCCCCGATGGGGACAGCGCCCTTGAAGCTTTCTTT. This encodes CASSPDGDSALEAFF.

The chain joins TRBV30 to TRBJ2-7, with 10 positions matching TRBD1. Per the germline V gene, CDR1 is GTSNPN and CDR2 is SVGIG (reference sequence). CDR3 length: 14 residues. Unmatched junction bases numbered 0, after V lost 0 bases and J lost 1 base. CDR3 DNA sequence: TGTGCCTGGAGTGTGGGACAGGGGTCCTACGAGCAGTACTTC. Translation: CAWSVGQGSYEQYF.

The chain links TRBV4-1 to TRBJ2-2, with TRBD2 identical over 12 bases. Trimming took 4 bases from V and 6 from J; bases not matched to a gene: 3. The CDR3 runs to 15 residues. Germline lookup yields CDR1 MGHRA and CDR2 YSYEKL. DNA of the CDR3: TGCGCCAGCAGCCGCGGACTAGCGGGATCCGGGGAGCTGTTTTTT. Translation gives CASSRGLAGSGELFF.

A few counts support this clone. This chain uses TRBV5-1 with TRBJ2-2, with 7 positions matching TRBD1. In germline, CDR1 is SGHRS, CDR2 YFSETQ. This CDR3 is built from 15 residues. Trimming at V came to 8 bases and at J to 4 bases, leaving 11 bases not matched to a gene. This chain's CDR3 is CASKPWTGGTGELFF. The CDR3 bases are TGCGCCAGTAAACCCTGGACAGGAGGCACCGGGGAGCTGTTTTTT. Drawing the rest from reference TRBV5-1 and TRBJ2-2, the complete variable domain is KAGVTQTPRYLIKTRGQQVTLSCSPISGHRSVSWYQQTPGQGLQFLFEYFSETQRNKGNFPGRFSGRQFSNSRSEMNVSTLELGDSALYLCASKPWTGGTGELFFGEGSRLTVL.

The J gene is TRBJ1-1, the V gene TRBV18, with TRBD1 as a possible D gene (6 bases). V lost 3 bases and J 5 bases, leaving 13 bases between the germline ends. The CDR3 runs 14 residues. Germline V gene lookup returns CDR1 KGHSH and CDR2 LQKENI. In nucleotides, the CDR3 is TGTGCCAGCTCACCGGCCACAGGGATGACTGAAGCTTTCTTT. Protein sequence: CASSPATGMTEAFF.

This clone has only a few counts. V usage is TRBV5-1 and J usage is TRBJ2-6; 9 nucleotides line up with TRBD1. Germline CDR1 reads SGHRS; CDR2 reads YFSETQ. The CDR3 loop spans 16 amino acids. The junction had 4 bases not matched to a gene; V was cut back by 4 bases and J by 2 bases. CDR3 DNA sequence: TGCGCCAGCAGCATTACAGGGGGCCCTGGGGCCAACGTCCTGACTTTC. Translation: CASSITGGPGANVLTF. The full variable domain, in which reference TRBV5-1 and TRBJ2-6 provide the parts outside the CDR3, is KAGVTQTPRYLIKTRGQQVTLSCSPISGHRSVSWYQQTPGQGLQFLFEYFSETQRNKGNFPGRFSGRQFSNSRSEMNVSTLELGDSALYLCASSITGGPGANVLTFGAGSRLTVL.

This chain links TRBV7-2 with TRBJ2-5; TRBD2 is a possible D gene (5 bases). V gave up 5 bases and J gave up 1 base, with 11 bases separating them. The CDR3 length is 14 residues. Per germline, CDR1 SGHTA and CDR2 FQGNSA. The CDR3 nucleotides are TGTGCCAGCAGCCTCCCTAGCCTCCAAGAGACCCAGTACTTC. Amino acids: CASSLPSLQETQYF. The entire variable domain, with the rest obtained from reference TRBV7-2 and TRBJ2-5, is as follows: GAGVSQSPSNKVTEKGKDVELRCDPISGHTALYWYRQSLGQGLEFLIYFQGNSAPDKSGLPSDRFSAERTGGSVSTLTIQRTQQEDSAVYLCASSLPSLQETQYFGPGTRLLVL.

This clone was recorded a few times. The gene calls are TRBV30 and TRBJ1-4; a possible D gene is TRBD1 (6 bases). The V gene's germline CDR1 is GTSNPN and CDR2 SVGIG (reference sequence). This CDR3 is built from 13 residues. The ends were cut back, 5 bases at V and 8 bases at J, with 15 bases in the middle. The CDR3 loop is CAWCSGGMEKLFF. For the CDR3, the DNA is TGTGCCTGGTGTTCGGGGGGCATGGAAAAACTGTTTTTT.

This clone was recorded a few times. The genes are TRBV2 and TRBJ2-2, with 8 bases fitting TRBD1. After removal of 6 bases from V and 4 bases from J, the junction contained 16 bases not matched to a gene. In germline, CDR1 is SNHLY, CDR2 FYNNEI. There are 18 residues in the CDR3. The CDR3 here is CASSTKKQGARGTGELFF. The CDR3 DNA is TGTGCCAGCAGCACAAAGAAGCAGGGGGCTCGAGGCACCGGGGAGCTGTTTTTT.

This clone was seen more than once but under ten times. V is TRBV14 and J is TRBJ1-6; TRBD1 matches at 8 bases. Germline trimming cut 4 bases from V and 6 bases from J; bases unmatched to any gene: 2. Germline V gives CDR1 SGHDN, CDR2 FVKESK. This CDR3 has 14 residues. The CDR3 DNA reads as TGTGCCAGCAGCCCGGGACAGGTTAATTCACCCCTCCACTTT. Amino acid sequence: CASSPGQVNSPLHF.

This clone came up a few times. The chain couples TRBV30 to TRBJ2-5, with D perhaps matching TRBD2 (6 bases). The CDR3 contains 15 residues. CDR1 is GTSNPN, CDR2 SVGIG, per germline (reference sequence). V dropped 2 bases and J dropped 4 bases, with 17 bases sitting between them. DNA of the CDR3: TGTGCCTGGAGTAGGAGGGCTGGGGCAGGAGAGACCCAGTACTTC. Translating it yields CAWSRRAGAGETQYF.

This sequence joins TRBV9 and TRBJ1-2; D perhaps matches TRBD1 (5 bases). Trimming shortened V by 0 bases and J by 6 bases, and 9 bases separated the two germline ends. CDR1 is SGDLS and CDR2 is YYNGEE in the germline V gene. The CDR3 spans 13 residues. The CDR3 sequence is CASSVGGGHGYTF. The CDR3 coding sequence is TGTGCCAGCAGCGTAGGGGGCGGACATGGCTACACCTTC.

The V and J genes are TRBV4-2 and TRBJ1-4; 7 bases are a match to TRBD1. The J segment lost 6 bases and the V segment lost 1 base, leaving 5 bases of the junction unmatched. Germline V gives CDR1 LGHNA, CDR2 YNFKEQ. CDR3 size: 15 residues. The CDR3 loop reads CASSQAGGPDEKLFF. DNA for the CDR3: TGTGCCAGCAGCCAAGCAGGGGGGCCGGATGAAAAACTGTTTTTT.

This clone has just a few counts. The chain is built from TRBV11-2 and TRBJ2-3; 7 nucleotides agree with TRBD2. Germline CDR1 is SGHAT and CDR2 is FQNNGV. There are 16 residues in the CDR3. Germline trimming cut 6 bases from V and 2 bases from J; bases unmatched to any gene: 11. The CDR3 spells CASRRPWAGDTDTQYF. The CDR3 nucleotides read TGTGCCAGCAGAAGGCCGTGGGCGGGAGACACAGATACGCAGTATTTT.

The chain combines TRBV18 with TRBJ1-1; TRBD1 matches 7 bases. CDR3 length equals 13 residues. The V segment lost 6 bases and the J segment 6 bases; nucleotides outside the gene matches: 7. CDR1 and CDR2 (germline): KGHSH, LQKENI. The CDR3, as DNA: TGTGCCAGCTCCTCCCCTGGGACAGCTGAAGCTTTCTTT. Amino acid sequence: CASSSPGTAEAFF.

This clone was counted between two and nine times. The chain joins TRBV7-8 to TRBJ1-2; 8 bases are a match to TRBD1. V shed 5 bases, J shed 4 bases, and the junction held 6 bases outside the gene matches. The CDR3 consists of 14 residues. CDR1 and CDR2 (germline): SGHVS, FQNEAQ. CDR3 coding DNA: TGTGCCAGCAGCCCAAGAACAGGGGGCTATGGCTACACCTTC. This sequence encodes CASSPRTGGYGYTF.

The chain joins TRBV29-1 to TRBJ2-2; D may be TRBD1 (6 bases). In germline, CDR1 is SQVTM, CDR2 ANQGSEA. This CDR3 region has 13 residues. The V end was cut by 6 bases, the J end by 5 bases, with 13 bases between. Here the CDR3 reads CSVGWTATGELFF. The DNA of the CDR3 is TGCAGCGTGGGTTGGACAGCGACCGGGGAGCTGTTTTTT.

The chain carries TRBV18 and TRBJ2-5; 9 bases match TRBD2. Germline V gives CDR1 KGHSH, CDR2 LQKENI. This CDR3 has 13 residues. V lost 0 bases to trimming and J lost 7 bases; unmatched junction nucleotides: 0. CDR3: CASSPPSGRTQYF. CDR3 DNA sequence: TGTGCCAGCTCACCACCTAGCGGGAGGACCCAGTACTTC.

This chain connects TRBV5-1 to TRBJ2-2; D is unclear. Between the trimmed V and J ends, which lost 1 base and 2 bases, there was a span of 9 bases. The CDR3 has 15 residues. The germline CDR1 and CDR2 sequences are SGHRS and YFSETQ. The DNA of the CDR3 is TGCGCCAGCAGCTTGACGTCAGAAAACACCGGGGAGCTGTTTTTT. It is translated as CASSLTSENTGELFF.

The rearrangement uses TRBV29-1 and TRBJ2-3; TRBD1 matches 7 bases. Germline CDR1 and CDR2: SQVTM and ANQGSEA. There are 15 residues in the CDR3. J was trimmed by 4 bases and V by 1 base; bases with no gene match: 8. CDR3 DNA sequence: TGCAGCGTTGAAGTCTTAGGGGGCGCGTCAGATACGCAGTATTTT. Protein: CSVEVLGGASDTQYF.